This TCR beta chain stems from a study of blood T cell repertoires in COVID-19. Overall study: The origin of the acute and convalescent COVID-19 samples was the United States, Italy and Spain. Nucleic acid was either cDNA or gDNA, and it came from T cells, B-cell-depleted T cells, or PBMCs.

Authors' processing steps: Nucleated cell counts were estimated from reference gene primer amplification. Profiling relied on immunoSEQ multiplex PCR, and the TCRdb table lists in-frame clones only, not all of them. D and trimming come from the DNA, and the V and J calls and clone size come from that table. The repertoire has approximately 120,000 clones, around 81% of them found once; the top ten carry about 10%. In its sample, this clone was seen once. Germline assignment: CDR1 SGHVS and CDR2 FNYEAQ. The trim removed 5 bases at V and 6 bases at J, leaving 12 bases unmatched. This CDR3 has 16 residues.

Specimen: peripheral blood. The clonotype was recovered from a human donor in a cohort sampled during active COVID-19. The genes are TRBV7-6 and TRBJ2-1; 8 bases are a match to TRBD2. The CDR3 loop is CASSPGTRSFTNEQFF. In DNA, the CDR3 is TGTGCCAGCAGCCCAGGGACTAGGTCCTTTACCAATGAGCAGTTCTTC. Full variable domain (outside the CDR3, taken from reference TRBV7-6 and TRBJ2-1): GAGVSQSPRYKVTKRGQDVALRCDPISGHVSLYWYRQALGQGPEFLTYFNYEAQQDKSGLPNDRFSAERPEGSISTLTIQRTEQRDSAMYRCASSPGTRSFTNEQFFGPGTRLTVL.